This T cell receptor (beta chain) stems from a study of T-cell reconstitution after alpha-beta-depleted transplantation in children. Study-level findings and limits: Several hundred expanded graft clones reportedly were the source of alpha-beta T cells about two months after transplant. Certain patients had high TCRbeta diversity at day 60, and it came from recipient T cells and thymic progenitors that survived. A year post-transplant, T-cell counts and diversity derived mostly from newly produced T cells.

Molecular barcoding with unique molecular identifiers was used for the TCRbeta library. TCRdb reprocessed the PCR reads with MiXCR, giving one entry per CDR3 protein. The table has hundreds of thousands of distinct CDR3 sequences, 10% to 15% seen once. The CDR3 is 15 amino acids. Per germline, CDR1 DFQATT and CDR2 SNEGSKA (reference sequence). Trimming shortened V by 3 bases and J by 3 bases, and 18 bases separated the two germline ends. This clonotype appeared a few times. Its specificity is not known. The V and J genes are TRBV20-1 and TRBJ2-7; no clear D gene. This receptor was identified in a male patient aged 10 to 17 who had a stem cell transplant for acute myeloid leukemia, so the T cells may come from the graft donor. Sequenced here: PBMCs, mostly from graft donor cells, sampled 360 days after TCRalphabeta/CD19-depleted stem cell transplant. CDR3 residues: CSARDWADGFYEQYF. As DNA, the CDR3 is TGCAGTGCTAGGGATTGGGCTGATGGTTTCTACGAGCAGTACTTC.